Detailed here is one T cell receptor (beta chain). V lost 6 bases and J 3 bases, leaving 13 bases between the germline ends. Germline loops: CDR1 MDHEN, CDR2 SYDVKM. This CDR3 has 14 residues. The source of the sample is a study of immune evolution from preneoplasia to lung adenocarcinoma. Method: immunoSEQ multiplex PCR; TCRdb's copy keeps in-frame clones and lacks some. The repertoire holds around 13,000 clones, with approximately 80% as singletons. The chain links TRBV28 to TRBJ2-3, with no clear D. Sequencing was carried out using FFPE minimally invasive lung adenocarcinoma tissue. This clonotype was obtained from a person between 65 and 79 years old with lung adenocarcinoma. Here the CDR3 reads CASRDLTRTDTQYF. The CDR3 nucleotides are TGTGCCAGCAGGGATCTCACAAGAACAGATACGCAGTATTTT.